The 5 T cell receptor beta chains reported below all come from one sample, sequenced in a study of blood T cell repertoires in COVID-19. Profiled with immunoSEQ multiplex PCR; TCRdb holds only in-frame clones, not every one. Of roughly 63,000 clones listed, roughly nine tenths were seen once; the top ten hold 2.7%. The sample comprised peripheral blood. These receptors were obtained from a man aged 50 or older with acute or convalescent COVID-19.

The genes are TRBV27 and TRBJ1-4; a weak D match, TRBD1 (6 bases). This CDR3 has 17 amino acids. Germline V lookup: CDR1 MNHEY, CDR2 SMNVEV (reference sequence). Deletions cut 6 bases from V and 2 bases from J, with 19 bases between. The CDR3 sequence is CASRSQGLAGTNEKLFF. The CDR3, as DNA: TGTGCCAGCAGGTCCCAGGGGCTTGCAGGGACTAATGAAAAACTGTTTTTT. The variable domain in full, completed from reference TRBV27 and TRBJ1-4, reads EAQVTQNPRYLITVTGKKLTVTCSQNMNHEYMSWYRQDPGLGLRQIYYSMNVEVTDKGDVPEGYKVSRKEKRNFPLILESPSPNQTSLYFCASRSQGLAGTNEKLFFGSGTQLSVL.

The chain joins TRBV30 to TRBJ1-2; D is ambiguous. Trimming left V 2 bases short and J 7 bases short, with 14 bases between. The germline V gene has CDR1 GTSNPN and CDR2 SVGIG (reference sequence). The CDR3 loop spans 13 amino acids. The CDR3 protein is CAWSYNSEGGYTF. The CDR3 bases are TGTGCCTGGAGTTACAACAGTGAAGGTGGCTACACCTTC.

The chain recombines TRBV19 with TRBJ2-3; D is uncertain. The CDR3 contains 16 residues. Germline-derived CDR1 and CDR2 are LNHDA and SQIVND (reference sequence). Trimming took 4 bases from V and 1 from J, leaving 15 bases between them. CDR3 residues: CASSTRRQVGTDTQYF. The CDR3 DNA follows: TGTGCCAGTAGTACCCGACGGCAGGTCGGCACAGATACGCAGTATTTT.

The V and J genes are TRBV7-2 and TRBJ1-1, with 7 positions matching TRBD1. The germline V gene has CDR1 SGHTA and CDR2 FQGNSA. The CDR3 is 15 amino acids. Losses at the gene ends were 4 bases for V and 0 bases for J; bases not matched to a gene: 5. CDR3 bases: TGTGCCAGCAGCTCCTCGGGACAGTTGAACACTGAAGCTTTCTTT. Encoded protein: CASSSSGQLNTEAFF.

The rearrangement links TRBV11-2 to TRBJ1-6; TRBD1 matches 9 bases. The V and J ends lost 8 bases and 14 bases, in that order; junction bases with no gene match: 10. Per the germline V gene, CDR1 is SGHAT and CDR2 is FQNNGV. This CDR3 is 13 amino acids long. The CDR3 loop is CASAGTGTHTLHF. The DNA of the CDR3 is TGTGCCAGCGCCGGGACAGGGACCCATACCCTCCACTTT.